The 24 T cell receptor beta chains given below trace back to one sample, sequenced in a study of cytomegalovirus exposure and HLA in healthy donors. The PCR made use of 60 Vbeta and 13 Jbeta primers. TCRdb's copy holds only in-frame clones and misses some; the assay was immunoSEQ multiplex PCR. The sample has some 100,000 clones, around 77% seen once; the top ten hold more than 15%. Sequenced input: PBMCs. The source of these receptors is a man aged 45-60 years in good health and CMV-seropositive.

The chain is built from TRBV5-1 and TRBJ2-3; TRBD2 agrees at 11 bases. The V and J ends lost 4 bases and 2 bases, in that order; junction bases with no gene match: 6. The CDR3 has 16 amino acids. Germline V gene sequence: CDR1 SGHRS, CDR2 YFSETQ. CDR3: CASSPIAGGTTDTQYF. As DNA, the CDR3 is TGCGCCAGCAGCCCTATAGCGGGGGGGACCACAGATACGCAGTATTTT.

This clone turned up a few times. The J gene is TRBJ1-3, the V gene TRBV5-4, with 8 nucleotides matching TRBD1. The V and J ends lost 3 bases and 0 bases, in that order; junction bases with no gene match: 2. Germline CDR1 is SGHNT and CDR2 is YYREEE (reference sequence). This CDR3 contains 15 residues. The CDR3: CASSSGTGSGNTIYF. CDR3 DNA: TGTGCCAGCAGCTCAGGGACAGGCTCTGGAAACACCATATATTTT.

V usage is TRBV28 and J usage is TRBJ1-5; 7 bases align to TRBD1. V was pared by 1 base and J by 0 bases, with 24 bases of the junction left unmatched. Germline V gene sequence: CDR1 MDHEN, CDR2 SYDVKM. CDR3 length equals 23 residues. CDR3 coding DNA: TGTGCCAGCAGTTTATCGAGTTGGGATGGACTCAATAGGACAGGATATAGCAATCAGCCCCAGCATTTT. Protein product: CASSLSSWDGLNRTGYSNQPQHF.

This clone was seen a handful of times. V usage is TRBV18 and J usage is TRBJ2-7, with 16 bases lining up with TRBD2. The CDR3 has 18 amino acids. The V and J ends lost 3 bases and 6 bases, in that order; junction bases with no gene match: 11. Germline assignment: CDR1 KGHSH and CDR2 LQKENI. CDR3 DNA: TGTGCCAGCTCACCGGCAACCGGGACTAGCGGGAGGGACCTCGAGCAGTACTTC. Protein: CASSPATGTSGRDLEQYF.

The chain is built from TRBV25-1 and TRBJ2-1; TRBD2 matches at 7 bases. CDR1 MGHDK and CDR2 SYGVNS come from the germline V gene. The V and J ends lost 3 bases and 3 bases, in that order; junction bases with no gene match: 2. The CDR3 consists of 14 residues. The DNA for the CDR3 is TGTGCCAGCAGTGAGCGGGAGCTCTACAATGAGCAGTTCTTC. Its protein is CASSERELYNEQFF.

V gene TRBV7-9 combines with J gene TRBJ1-5; D remains unclear. The germline V and J ends were trimmed by 1 base and 7 bases, with 11 bases remaining between them. Germline CDR1 and CDR2: SEHNR and FQNEAQ (reference sequence). This CDR3 comprises 14 residues. This chain's CDR3 is CASSLVDGLQPQHF. CDR3 DNA sequence: TGTGCCAGCAGCTTAGTTGATGGACTCCAGCCCCAGCATTTT.

In its sample, this clone was seen once. The chain recombines TRBV10-2 with TRBJ1-1; 7 nucleotides line up with TRBD1. The CDR3 consists of 14 residues. Trimming at V came to 6 bases and at J to 11 bases, leaving 15 bases not matched to a gene. From germline, CDR1 is WSHSY and CDR2 SAAADI. CDR3 in amino acids: CASRPRTGSPGAFF. The CDR3 nucleotides read TGCGCCAGCAGACCCCGGACAGGCTCCCCGGGGGCTTTCTTT.

This chain connects TRBV11-2 to TRBJ1-2; D unresolved. Deletions cut 0 bases from V and 7 bases from J, with 18 bases between. CDR3 length: 16 residues. Germline values: CDR1 SGHAT, CDR2 FQNNGV. This chain's CDR3 is CASSLDLGRNYCGYTF. The DNA for the CDR3 is TGTGCCAGCAGCTTAGATTTAGGCAGAAACTACTGTGGCTACACCTTC. The whole variable domain, filled in from reference TRBV11-2 and TRBJ1-2, reads EAGVAQSPRYKIIEKRQSVAFWCNPISGHATLYWYQQILGQGPKLLIQFQNNGVVDDSQLPKDRFSAERLKGVDSTLKIQPAKLEDSAVYLCASSLDLGRNYCGYTFGSGTRLTVV.

J is TRBJ2-3 and V is TRBV15; 11 bases align to TRBD2. V gave up 0 bases and J gave up 6 bases; unmatched junction bases: 8. CDR3 length equals 17 residues. Germline V gene lookup returns CDR1 LNHNV and CDR2 YYDKDF (reference sequence). CDR3 residues: CATSRDPLAGVRDTQYF. In nucleotides, the CDR3 is TGTGCCACCAGCAGAGATCCACTAGCGGGGGTAAGGGATACGCAGTATTTT.

This chain connects TRBV18 to TRBJ2-5; 9 bases are shared with TRBD1. Germline V gene data show CDR1 as KGHSH and CDR2 as LQKENI. The junction had 4 bases not matched to a gene; V was cut back by 3 bases and J by 2 bases. This CDR3 spans 15 amino acids. CDR3 region: CASSPPGTGQETQYF. The CDR3 nucleotides read TGTGCCAGCTCACCCCCCGGGACAGGGCAAGAGACCCAGTACTTC.

This clone turned up a few times. V is TRBV19 and J is TRBJ2-7; TRBD1 matches at 10 bases. Trimming took 4 bases from V and 7 from J; bases not matched to a gene: 7. Germline CDR1 LNHDA, CDR2 SQIVND (reference sequence). This CDR3 has 14 residues. In nucleotides, the CDR3 is TGTGCCAGTAGTACAGGGACAGGGGAAGGGGAGCAGTACTTC. Residues: CASSTGTGEGEQYF.

The chain employs TRBV6-5 and TRBJ2-3, with D possibly being TRBD1 (6 bases). The CDR3 covers 16 residues. Germline values: CDR1 MNHEY, CDR2 SVGAGI. Trimming removed 4 bases from V and 0 bases from J, with 14 bases in between. For the CDR3, the DNA is TGTGCCAGCAGTTCCACCGGGACACCGAGCACAGATACGCAGTATTTT. Protein product: CASSSTGTPSTDTQYF.

The V gene is TRBV21-1, the J gene TRBJ2-1; the listed D gene, TRBD2, was not tested against the DNA. TRBV21-1 is recorded as a pseudogene. CDR3 size: 16 residues. As DNA, the CDR3 is TGTGCCAGCATCATTAGCGGGGGCCTTGCCTACAATGAGCAGTTCTTC. Protein product: CASIISGGLAYNEQFF.

This clone was recorded a few times. This chain uses TRBV5-5 with TRBJ1-2; perhaps TRBD1 as D (5 bases). The CDR3 covers 14 residues. V lost 0 bases and J 4 bases, leaving 10 bases between the germline ends. Germline CDR1 and CDR2: SGHKS and YYEKEE (reference sequence). The CDR3 reads CASSLVGDFYGYTF. DNA for the CDR3: TGTGCCAGCAGCTTGGTGGGGGACTTCTATGGCTACACCTTC.

The chain is built from TRBV7-2 and TRBJ2-7; TRBD2 matches 10 bases. CDR1 and CDR2 (germline): SGHTA, FQGNSA. This CDR3 contains 16 residues. After removal of 3 bases from V and 0 bases from J, the junction contained 5 bases not matched to a gene. CDR3 in amino acids: CASSLGTSVSSYEQYF. In DNA, the CDR3 is TGTGCCAGCAGCTTGGGGACTAGCGTCAGCTCCTACGAGCAGTACTTC.

The J gene is TRBJ1-5, the V gene TRBV9; 9 positions match TRBD1. The V gene end was trimmed by 4 bases and the J gene end by 3 bases; junction bases not matched to a gene: 5. Germline values: CDR1 SGDLS, CDR2 YYNGEE. CDR3 length: 15 amino acids. CDR3 region: CASSRGQGTNQPQHF. CDR3 in DNA: TGTGCCAGCAGCCGCGGACAGGGGACCAATCAGCCCCAGCATTTT.

The J gene is TRBJ1-2, the V gene TRBV9; D not resolved. Germline V gene lookup returns CDR1 SGDLS and CDR2 YYNGEE. The V end lost 1 base, the J end lost 7 bases, and 8 bases lay between the germline ends. The CDR3 totals 12 residues. This CDR3 reads CASSVYQAGYTF. The CDR3 DNA sequence: TGTGCCAGCAGCGTATATCAGGCTGGCTACACCTTC.

This clone came up a few times. The rearrangement joins TRBV4-2 to TRBJ2-1; 8 bases align to TRBD2. Germline V gene data show CDR1 as LGHNA and CDR2 as YNFKEQ. The CDR3 runs 17 residues. Trimming removed 0 bases from V and 15 bases from J; junction bases left unmatched: 19. CDR3 nucleotides: TGTGCCAGCAGCCAAGAAAGACAGACCGGGACTAGGAGAAGGTGGTTCTTC. Its translation: CASSQERQTGTRRRWFF.

This clone was recorded only once. The gene calls are TRBV6-5 and TRBJ2-1; 7 positions agree with TRBD2. The CDR3 totals 13 residues. After removal of 6 bases from V and 14 bases from J, the junction contained 13 bases not matched to a gene. The germline gives CDR1 MNHEY, CDR2 SVGAGI. The CDR3 sequence: CASSPSGPPREFF. The CDR3 region has the DNA TGTGCCAGCAGCCCTAGCGGCCCCCCTCGAGAGTTCTTC.

The chain combines TRBV23-1 with TRBJ2-5; 7 bases are shared with TRBD1. TRBV23-1 is noted as an ORF with a role that remains uncertain. J was trimmed by 11 bases and V by 3 bases; bases with no gene match: 21. This CDR3 is 17 amino acids long. Written as DNA, the CDR3 is TGCGCCAGCAGTCATCCAGAAACCACAGGGGTACCCGGGGAGCAGTACTTC. This sequence encodes CASSHPETTGVPGEQYF.

The rearrangement joins TRBV6-5 to TRBJ1-2; D not resolved. Trimming cost V 0 bases and J 0 bases, with 2 bases left between them. The germline V gene has CDR1 MNHEY and CDR2 SVGAGI. CDR3 size: 13 residues. This chain's CDR3 is CASSYSSNYGYTF. In DNA, the CDR3 is TGTGCCAGCAGTTACTCCTCTAACTATGGCTACACCTTC.

This chain uses TRBV7-9 with TRBJ1-1; possibly TRBD1 for D (5 bases). CDR3 length: 13 amino acids. Per germline, CDR1 SEHNR and CDR2 FQNEAQ (reference sequence). With 1 base removed from V and 10 bases from J, the gap between germline ends came to 13 bases. CDR3 protein: CASSLEGAPGAFF. CDR3 sequence (DNA): TGTGCCAGCAGCTTAGAAGGGGCCCCAGGAGCTTTCTTT.

V and J are TRBV29-1 and TRBJ2-1; no clear D. The V end lost 4 bases, the J end lost 4 bases, and 11 bases lay between the germline ends. This CDR3 spans 13 amino acids. The germline gives CDR1 SQVTM, CDR2 ANQGSEA. The CDR3 protein is CSVVPALYNEQFF. The CDR3 coding sequence is TGCAGCGTTGTGCCAGCGCTTTACAATGAGCAGTTCTTC.

This clone was picked up a small number of times. The chain has TRBV7-2 and TRBJ2-2, with TRBD2 matching 12 bases. Germline V gene lookup returns CDR1 SGHTA and CDR2 FQGNSA. After removal of 1 base from V and 4 bases from J, the junction contained 7 bases not matched to a gene. The CDR3 consists of 18 residues. This CDR3 reads CASSLGRLAGVGTGELFF. DNA of the CDR3: TGTGCCAGCAGCTTAGGCCGACTAGCGGGGGTAGGCACCGGGGAGCTGTTTTTT.